Listed below are T cell receptor beta chains from one sample, sequenced in a study of T cell responses to AZD1222 COVID-19 vaccine. TCRdb keeps only in-frame clones here, not all; method: immunoSEQ multiplex PCR. Of 100,000 to 150,000 clones detected, more than 90% appear once; the ten largest clones hold 0.85% to 1.3%. Sequenced material: peripheral blood, taken 28 days after the second AZD1222 dose. All receptors derive from an adult who received the AZD1222 COVID-19 vaccine. Each CDR3 is given with its conserved first and last residue. A D gene is named only where the DNA matches it firmly. Only some rows state a clone size, as once, few, many or a class for expanded clones.

V	D	length	J	size	CDR3	DNA
TRBV7-2	TRBD1	14	TRBJ1-1	.	CASSLEGQGTEAFF	TGTGCCAGCAGCTTAGAGGGACAGGGGACTGAAGCTTTCTTT
TRBV9	.	15	TRBJ1-1	once	CASSPHIGENTEAFF	TGTGCCAGCAGCCCCCACATTGGGGAGAACACTGAAGCTTTCTTT
TRBV6-5	.	12	TRBJ2-1	.	CASRSTGLPEFF	TGTGCCAGCAGGTCAACAGGGCTGCCTGAGTTCTTC
TRBV11-3	.	12	TRBJ1-1	.	CASSLSRGEAFF	TGTGCCAGCAGCCTAAGTAGGGGTGAAGCTTTCTTT
TRBV20-1	.	16	TRBJ2-1	.	CSASWFGQSSYNEQFF	TGCAGTGCTAGTTGGTTCGGGCAAAGCTCCTACAATGAGCAGTTCTTC
TRBV7-3	.	14	TRBJ1-1	.	CASSFGGMNTEAFF	TGTGCCAGCAGCTTTGGGGGGATGAACACTGAAGCTTTCTTT
TRBV6-6	.	15	TRBJ1-2	.	CASSYSHRARYGYTF	TGTGCCAGCAGTTACTCACACAGGGCTCGCTATGGCTACACCTTC
TRBV7-2	.	13	TRBJ2-7	once	CARFRATENEQYF	TGTGCCAGATTCCGGGCCACCGAGAACGAGCAGTACTTC
TRBV2	.	13	TRBJ2-6	few	CASRNSGANVLTF	TGTGCCAGCCGTAACTCTGGGGCCAACGTCCTGACTTTC
TRBV28	TRBD1	14	TRBJ2-7	.	CASSEPGQNYEQYF	TGTGCCAGCAGTGAACCGGGACAGAACTACGAGCAGTACTTC
TRBV3-1/TRBV3-2	TRBD1	12	TRBJ1-1	once	CASSPGTAEAFF	TGTGCCAGCAGCCCGGGGACAGCTGAAGCTTTCTTT
TRBV5-1	TRBD2	16	TRBJ2-1	.	CASTFLAGGSYNEQFF	TGCGCCAGCACCTTTCTAGCGGGAGGCTCCTACAATGAGCAGTTCTTC
TRBV10-3	.	12	TRBJ1-1	.	CAISESTSKAFF	TGTGCCATCAGTGAGTCCACATCCAAAGCTTTCTTT
TRBV12-3/TRBV12-4	.	13	TRBJ1-5	few	CASSPTQNQPQHF	TGTGCCAGCAGTCCGACCCAAAATCAGCCCCAGCATTTT
TRBV3-1/TRBV3-2	TRBD2	18	TRBJ2-1	once	CASRQPWTSGGSGNEQFF	TGTGCCAGCAGGCAACCATGGACTAGCGGGGGGAGCGGCAATGAGCAGTTCTTC
TRBV19	.	15	TRBJ1-4	.	CASSSSRAGGEKLFF	TGTGCCAGTAGTTCCTCCCGGGCCGGGGGAGAAAAACTGTTTTTT
TRBV25-1	TRBD2	15	TRBJ2-7	.	CASSVIAGGPYEQYF	TGTGCCAGCAGTGTTATAGCGGGAGGGCCCTACGAGCAGTACTTC
TRBV15	.	14	TRBJ2-5	.	CATSVGPGGETQYF	TGTGCCACCAGCGTGGGCCCCGGGGGAGAGACCCAGTACTTC
TRBV18	.	15	TRBJ2-7	.	CASSPIAAREAEQYF	TGTGCCAGCTCACCGATAGCGGCCAGGGAGGCAGAGCAGTACTTC
TRBV7-8	TRBD2	18	TRBJ2-4	.	CASSLSGRAFLAKNIQYF	TGTGCCAGCAGCCTCAGCGGGAGGGCCTTTCTAGCCAAAAACATTCAGTACTTC
TRBV19	.	13	TRBJ1-1	few	CASSLVVNTEAFF	TGTGCCAGTAGTTTGGTAGTGAACACTGAAGCTTTCTTT
TRBV7-9	.	15	TRBJ2-1	.	CASSLGALSGHEQFF	TGTGCCAGCAGCTTAGGGGCGTTAAGCGGCCACGAGCAGTTCTTC
TRBV4-1	.	16	TRBJ2-1	.	CASSQVDVISYNEQFF	TGCGCCAGCAGCCAAGTTGATGTGATCTCCTACAATGAGCAGTTCTTC
TRBV28	.	14	TRBJ2-7	.	CASSLRTFSYEQYF	TGTGCCAGCAGTTTACGCACATTCTCCTACGAGCAGTACTTC
TRBV5-1	.	15	TRBJ1-1	.	CASSSLGTANTEAFF	TGCGCCAGCAGCTCCTTAGGGACCGCTAACACTGAAGCTTTCTTT
TRBV19	TRBD1	15	TRBJ1-5	.	CASRTQGARDQPQHF	TGTGCCAGTAGAACACAGGGGGCTCGGGATCAGCCCCAGCATTTT
TRBV7-9	TRBD2	15	TRBJ2-3	.	CASSLGTSEADTQYF	TGTGCCAGCAGCCTCGGGACTAGCGAGGCAGATACGCAGTATTTT
TRBV5-6	.	15	TRBJ1-2	once	CASSLVVTTNYGYTF	TGTGCCAGCAGCTTGGTGGTCACAACTAACTATGGCTACACCTTC
TRBV18	TRBD2	15	TRBJ2-1	.	CASSPGLAGANEQFF	TGTGCCAGCTCACCGGGACTAGCGGGAGCCAATGAGCAGTTCTTC
TRBV24-1	TRBD1	14	TRBJ2-5	.	CATSDSTGGETQYF	TGTGCCACCAGTGATTCGACAGGGGGAGAGACCCAGTACTTC
TRBV5-8	.	14	TRBJ1-2	.	CASSRTGGDYGYTF	TGTGCCAGCAGCCGGACTGGAGGGGACTATGGCTACACCTTC
TRBV4-2	.	17	TRBJ1-4	.	CASSQDGVAGVVEKLFF	TGTGCCAGCAGCCAAGATGGGGTGGCAGGGGTAGTTGAAAAACTGTTTTTT
TRBV27	.	16	TRBJ2-1	once	CASSPGLAGSYNEQFF	TGTGCCAGCAGTCCCGGACTTGCCGGCTCCTACAATGAGCAGTTCTTC
TRBV27	TRBD1	15	TRBJ2-1	.	CASSLRQGEGNEQFF	TGTGCCAGCAGTCTCCGACAGGGTGAGGGCAATGAGCAGTTCTTC
TRBV11-1	.	13	TRBJ1-1	.	CASSYRENTEAFF	TGTGCCAGCAGCTACAGGGAGAACACTGAAGCTTTCTTT
TRBV19	.	12	TRBJ1-5	.	CASSMVEQPQHF	TGTGCCAGTAGTATGGTGGAACAGCCCCAGCATTTT
TRBV5-1	.	17	TRBJ2-2	.	CASSSETFGQNTGELFF	TGCGCCAGCAGCTCCGAAACTTTCGGGCAGAACACCGGGGAGCTGTTTTTT
TRBV29-1	.	12	TRBJ2-7	.	CSAGLAEYEQYF	TGCAGCGCCGGACTGGCGGAATACGAGCAGTACTTC
TRBV27	TRBD2	16	TRBJ2-2	once	CASSLRTSGKTGELFF	TGTGCCAGCAGTTTAAGGACTAGCGGGAAGACCGGGGAGCTGTTTTTT
TRBV28	.	12	TRBJ1-6	.	CASSSGNSPLHF	TGTGCCAGCAGTTCCGGGAATTCACCCCTCCACTTT
TRBV7-2	.	12	TRBJ1-2	.	CASSNGVGGYTF	TGTGCCAGCAGTAACGGGGTGGGTGGCTACACCTTC
TRBV18	.	14	TRBJ1-1	.	CASSPRGQGTEAFF	TGTGCCAGCTCACCACGGGGGCAGGGCACTGAAGCTTTCTTT
TRBV6-5	.	13	TRBJ1-4	.	CASSYNRDEKLFF	TGTGCCAGCAGTTACAACAGGGATGAAAAACTGTTTTTT
TRBV7-8	.	15	TRBJ2-3	.	CASSLRQPGTDTQYF	TGTGCCAGCAGCTTACGTCAGCCCGGCACAGATACGCAGTATTTT
TRBV6-6	.	14	TRBJ1-5	.	CASSYSVGNQPQHF	TGTGCCAGCAGTTACTCAGTGGGGAACCAGCCCCAGCATTTT
TRBV5-6	TRBD2	16	TRBJ2-7	.	CASSLVSGGPVNEQYF	TGTGCCAGCAGCTTGGTCTCGGGGGGGCCGGTAAACGAGCAGTACTTC
TRBV5-6	.	16	TRBJ2-6	.	CASSLAGHSGANVLTF	TGTGCCAGCAGCTTGGCGGGACACTCTGGGGCCAACGTCCTGACTTTC
TRBV7-2	TRBD2	17	TRBJ2-5	once	CASSLALTSGGQETQYF	TGTGCCAGCAGCTTAGCACTGACTAGCGGGGGCCAAGAGACCCAGTACTTC
TRBV6-5	TRBD1	15	TRBJ2-3	.	CASSITQGGTDTQYF	TGTGCCAGCAGTATTACCCAGGGGGGCACAGATACGCAGTATTTT
TRBV11-2	TRBD2	14	TRBJ2-7	.	CASSLTSASYEQYF	TGTGCCAGCAGCTTAACTAGCGCGTCCTACGAGCAGTACTTC
TRBV7-3	TRBD2	15	TRBJ2-1	.	CASSLVLAGANEQFF	TGTGCCAGCAGCTTAGTTCTAGCGGGGGCCAATGAGCAGTTCTTC